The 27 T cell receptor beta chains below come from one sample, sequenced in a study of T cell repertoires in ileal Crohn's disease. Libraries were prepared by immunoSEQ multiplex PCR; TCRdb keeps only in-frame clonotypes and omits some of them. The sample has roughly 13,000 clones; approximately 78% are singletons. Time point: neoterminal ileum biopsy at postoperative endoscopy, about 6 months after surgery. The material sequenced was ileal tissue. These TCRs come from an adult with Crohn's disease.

The CDR3 here is CASSRALPGGPVAGELFF. Written as DNA, the CDR3 is TGTGCCAGCAGCCGAGCTCTTCCCGGGGGGCCGGTGGCCGGGGAGCTGTTTTTT. V gene TRBV7-2 combines with J gene TRBJ2-2, with D possibly being TRBD2 (7 bases). Trimming shortened V by 5 bases and J by 6 bases, and 25 bases separated the two germline ends. The CDR3 is made up of 18 amino acids. The germline V gene has CDR1 SGHTA and CDR2 FQGNSA.

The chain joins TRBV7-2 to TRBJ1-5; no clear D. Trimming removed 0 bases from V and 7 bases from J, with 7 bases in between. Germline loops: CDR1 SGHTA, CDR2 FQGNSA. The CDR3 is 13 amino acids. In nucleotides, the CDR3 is TGTGCCAGCAGCTTAGCCGCGGGGCAGCCCCAGCATTTT. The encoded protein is CASSLAAGQPQHF.

In nucleotides, the CDR3 is TGTGCCAGCTCACCACACTACGTAGGGGACAGGGGGCGAGTCAACACCGGGGAGCTGTTTTTT. Encoded protein: CASSPHYVGDRGRVNTGELFF. The chain carries TRBV18 and TRBJ2-2; 12 bases align to TRBD1. This CDR3 region has 21 residues. V lost 1 base and J lost 2; bases outside the gene matches: 14. From germline, CDR1 is KGHSH and CDR2 LQKENI.

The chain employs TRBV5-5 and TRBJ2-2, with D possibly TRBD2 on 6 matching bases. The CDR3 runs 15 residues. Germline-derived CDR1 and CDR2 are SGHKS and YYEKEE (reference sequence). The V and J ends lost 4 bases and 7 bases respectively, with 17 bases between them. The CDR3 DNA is TGTGCCAGCAGCGATGCGGGATTTTGGAACGGGGAGCTGTTTTTT. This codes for CASSDAGFWNGELFF. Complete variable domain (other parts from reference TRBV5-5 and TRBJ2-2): DAGVTQSPTHLIKTRGQQVTLRCSPISGHKSVSWYQQVLGQGPQFIFQYYEKEERGRGNFPDRFSARQFPNYSSELNVNALLLGDSALYLCASSDAGFWNGELFFGEGSRLTVL.

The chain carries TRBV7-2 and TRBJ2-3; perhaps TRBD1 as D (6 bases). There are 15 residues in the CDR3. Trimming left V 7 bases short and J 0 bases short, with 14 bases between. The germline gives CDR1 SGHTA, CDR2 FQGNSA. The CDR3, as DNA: TGTGCCAGCACCCAGGGGATATCTAGCACAGATACGCAGTATTTT. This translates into CASTQGISSTDTQYF.

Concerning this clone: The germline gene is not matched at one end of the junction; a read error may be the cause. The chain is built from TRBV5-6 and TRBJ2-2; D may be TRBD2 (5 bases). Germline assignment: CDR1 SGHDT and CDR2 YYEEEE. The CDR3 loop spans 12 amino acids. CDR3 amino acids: CASGPGSGELLF. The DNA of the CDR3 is TGTGCCAGCGGCCCGGGGTCCGGGGAGCTGCTTTTT.

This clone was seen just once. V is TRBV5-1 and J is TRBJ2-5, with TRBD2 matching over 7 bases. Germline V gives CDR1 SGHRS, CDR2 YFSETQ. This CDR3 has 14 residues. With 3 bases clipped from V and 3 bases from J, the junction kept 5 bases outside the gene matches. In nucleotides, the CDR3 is TGCGCCAGCAGCTGGCGGGCGGGGGAAGAGACCCAGTACTTC. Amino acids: CASSWRAGEETQYF.

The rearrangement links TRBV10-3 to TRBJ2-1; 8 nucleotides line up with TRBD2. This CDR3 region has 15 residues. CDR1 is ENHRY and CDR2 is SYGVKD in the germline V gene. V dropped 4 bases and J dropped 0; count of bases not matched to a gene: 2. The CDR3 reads CAISGSGSSYNEQFF. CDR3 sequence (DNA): TGTGCCATCAGTGGAAGCGGGAGCTCCTACAATGAGCAGTTCTTC.

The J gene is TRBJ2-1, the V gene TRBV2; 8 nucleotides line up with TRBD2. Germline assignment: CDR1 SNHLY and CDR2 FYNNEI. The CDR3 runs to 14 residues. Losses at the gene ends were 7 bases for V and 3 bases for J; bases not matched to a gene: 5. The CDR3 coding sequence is TGTGCCAGCATCCCAGCGGGAGTCTACAATGAGCAGTTCTTC. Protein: CASIPAGVYNEQFF.

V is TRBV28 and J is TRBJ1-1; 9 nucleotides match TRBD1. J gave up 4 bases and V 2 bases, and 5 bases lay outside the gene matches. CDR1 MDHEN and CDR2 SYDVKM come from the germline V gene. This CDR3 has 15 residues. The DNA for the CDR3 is TGTGCCAGCAGTTTAGCCGGGACAGGGTCCACTGAAGCTTTCTTT. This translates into CASSLAGTGSTEAFF.

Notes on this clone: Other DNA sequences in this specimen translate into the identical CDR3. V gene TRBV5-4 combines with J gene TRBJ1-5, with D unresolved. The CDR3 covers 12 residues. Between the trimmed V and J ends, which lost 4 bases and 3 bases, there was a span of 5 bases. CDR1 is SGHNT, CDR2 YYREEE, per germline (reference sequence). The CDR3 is CASSLDNQPQHF. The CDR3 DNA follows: TGTGCCAGCAGCCTAGACAATCAGCCCCAGCATTTT.

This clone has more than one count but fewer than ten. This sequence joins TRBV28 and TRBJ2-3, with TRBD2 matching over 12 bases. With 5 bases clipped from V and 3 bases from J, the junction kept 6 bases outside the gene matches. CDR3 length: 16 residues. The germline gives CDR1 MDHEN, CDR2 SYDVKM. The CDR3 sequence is CASSPASGRGTDTQYF. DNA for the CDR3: TGTGCCAGCAGTCCAGCTAGCGGGAGGGGAACAGATACGCAGTATTTT.

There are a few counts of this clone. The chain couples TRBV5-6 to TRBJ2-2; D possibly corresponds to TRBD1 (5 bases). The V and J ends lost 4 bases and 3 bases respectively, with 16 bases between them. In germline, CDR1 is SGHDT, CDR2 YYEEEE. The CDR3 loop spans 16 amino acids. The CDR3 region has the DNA TGTGCCAGCAGCCCACCCCAGGGATCGGACACCGGGGAGCTGTTTTTT. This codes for CASSPPQGSDTGELFF.

The CDR3 loop reads CASSLVPLAGGSETQYF. CDR3 DNA sequence: TGCGCCAGCAGCTTGGTACCGCTAGCGGGAGGTTCAGAGACCCAGTACTTC. The V call is TRBV5-1, the J call TRBJ2-5; TRBD2 aligns across 11 bases. Losses at the gene ends were 0 bases for V and 4 bases for J; bases not matched to a gene: 8. The V gene's germline CDR1 is SGHRS and CDR2 YFSETQ. CDR3 size: 17 residues.

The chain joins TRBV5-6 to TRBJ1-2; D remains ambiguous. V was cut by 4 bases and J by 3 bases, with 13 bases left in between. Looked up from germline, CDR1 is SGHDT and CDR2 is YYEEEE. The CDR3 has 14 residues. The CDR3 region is CASSETARYYGYTF. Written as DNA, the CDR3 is TGTGCCAGCAGCGAAACGGCTAGGTACTATGGCTACACCTTC.

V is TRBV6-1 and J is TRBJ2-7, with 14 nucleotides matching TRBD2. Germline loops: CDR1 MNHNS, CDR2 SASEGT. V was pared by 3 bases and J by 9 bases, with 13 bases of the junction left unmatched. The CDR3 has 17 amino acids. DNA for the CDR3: TGTGCCAGCAGTGAGTTCGGGACTAGCGGGAGTGTTCGGTTGCAGTACTTC. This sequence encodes CASSEFGTSGSVRLQYF.

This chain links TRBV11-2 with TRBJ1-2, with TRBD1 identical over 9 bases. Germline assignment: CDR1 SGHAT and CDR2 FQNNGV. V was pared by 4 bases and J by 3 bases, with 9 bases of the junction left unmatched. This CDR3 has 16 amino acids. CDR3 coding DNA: TGTGCCAGCAGCTCGAATAGGGACAGGGCGTACTATGGCTACACCTTC. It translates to CASSSNRDRAYYGYTF. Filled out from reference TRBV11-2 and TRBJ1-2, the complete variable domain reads EAGVAQSPRYKIIEKRQSVAFWCNPISGHATLYWYQQILGQGPKLLIQFQNNGVVDDSQLPKDRFSAERLKGVDSTLKIQPAKLEDSAVYLCASSSNRDRAYYGYTFGSGTRLTVV.

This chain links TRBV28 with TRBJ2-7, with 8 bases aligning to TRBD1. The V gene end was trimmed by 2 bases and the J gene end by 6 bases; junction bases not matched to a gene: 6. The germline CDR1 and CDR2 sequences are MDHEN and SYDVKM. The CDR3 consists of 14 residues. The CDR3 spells CASSLRAGGSEQYF. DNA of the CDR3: TGTGCCAGCAGTTTAAGGGCAGGGGGCAGCGAGCAGTACTTC.

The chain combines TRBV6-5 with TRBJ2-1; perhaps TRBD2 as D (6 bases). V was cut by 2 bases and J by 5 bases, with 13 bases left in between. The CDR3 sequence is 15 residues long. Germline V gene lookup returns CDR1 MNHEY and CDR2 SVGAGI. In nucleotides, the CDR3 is TGTGCCAGCAGTTACGAAGGGTGGGGGGACAATGAGCAGTTCTTC. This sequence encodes CASSYEGWGDNEQFF.

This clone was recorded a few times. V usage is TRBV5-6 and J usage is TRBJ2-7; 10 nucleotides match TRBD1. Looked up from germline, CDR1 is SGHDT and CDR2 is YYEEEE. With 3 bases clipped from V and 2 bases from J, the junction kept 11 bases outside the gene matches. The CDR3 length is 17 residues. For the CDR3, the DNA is TGTGCCAGCAGCTACGGAGGTGGGACAGGGGCAACCTACGAGCAGTACTTC. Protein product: CASSYGGGTGATYEQYF.

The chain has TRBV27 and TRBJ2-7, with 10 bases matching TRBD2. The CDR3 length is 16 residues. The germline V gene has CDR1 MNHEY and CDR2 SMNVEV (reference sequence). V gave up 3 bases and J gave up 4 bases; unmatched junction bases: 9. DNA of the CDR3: TGTGCCAGCAGTTTTTTCGGATCTAGCGGGGGTTACGAGCAGTACTTC. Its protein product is CASSFFGSSGGYEQYF.

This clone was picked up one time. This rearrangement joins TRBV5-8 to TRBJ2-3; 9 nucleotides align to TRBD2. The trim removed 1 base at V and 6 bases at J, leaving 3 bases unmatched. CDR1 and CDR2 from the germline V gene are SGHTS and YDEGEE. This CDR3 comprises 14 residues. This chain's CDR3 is CASSLSSGADTQYF. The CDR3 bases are TGTGCCAGCAGCTTGTCTAGCGGGGCGGATACGCAGTATTTT.

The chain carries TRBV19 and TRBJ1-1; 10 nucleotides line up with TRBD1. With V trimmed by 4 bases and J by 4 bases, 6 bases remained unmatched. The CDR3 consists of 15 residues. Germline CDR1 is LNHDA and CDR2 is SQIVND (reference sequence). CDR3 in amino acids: CASSTWTGGSTEAFF. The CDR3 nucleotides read TGTGCCAGTAGTACCTGGACAGGGGGAAGCACTGAAGCTTTCTTT.

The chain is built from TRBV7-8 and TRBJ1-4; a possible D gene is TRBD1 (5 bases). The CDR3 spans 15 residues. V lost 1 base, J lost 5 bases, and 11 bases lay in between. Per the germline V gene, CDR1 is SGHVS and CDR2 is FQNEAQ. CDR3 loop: CASSLVLRGNEKLFF. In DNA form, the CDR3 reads TGTGCCAGCAGCTTAGTGCTTCGGGGGAATGAAAAACTGTTTTTT.

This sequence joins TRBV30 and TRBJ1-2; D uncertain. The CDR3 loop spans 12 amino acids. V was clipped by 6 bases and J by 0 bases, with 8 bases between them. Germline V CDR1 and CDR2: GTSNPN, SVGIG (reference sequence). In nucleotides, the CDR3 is TGTGCCTGTCATGGAGCTAACTATGGCTACACCTTC. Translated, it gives CACHGANYGYTF.

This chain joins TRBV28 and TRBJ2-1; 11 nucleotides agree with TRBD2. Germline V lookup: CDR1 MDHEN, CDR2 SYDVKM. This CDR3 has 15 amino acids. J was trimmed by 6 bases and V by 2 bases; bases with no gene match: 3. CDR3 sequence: CASSLGLAGTNEQFF. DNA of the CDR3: TGTGCCAGCAGTTTAGGACTAGCGGGCACCAATGAGCAGTTCTTC.

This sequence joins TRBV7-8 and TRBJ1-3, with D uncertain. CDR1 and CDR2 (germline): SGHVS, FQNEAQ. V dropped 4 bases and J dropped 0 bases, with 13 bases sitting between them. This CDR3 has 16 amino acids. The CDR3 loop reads CASSSPGEYSGNTIYF. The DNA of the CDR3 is TGTGCCAGCAGCTCCCCTGGGGAGTACTCTGGAAACACCATATATTTT.